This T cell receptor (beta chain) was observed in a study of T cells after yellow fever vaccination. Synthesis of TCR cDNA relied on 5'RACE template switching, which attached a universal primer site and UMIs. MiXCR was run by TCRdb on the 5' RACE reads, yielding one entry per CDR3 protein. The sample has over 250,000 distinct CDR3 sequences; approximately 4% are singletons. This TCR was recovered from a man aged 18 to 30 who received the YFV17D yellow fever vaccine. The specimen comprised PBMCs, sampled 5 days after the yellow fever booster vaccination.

DNA for the CDR3: TGCAGTGCTAGAGGGTTCTTGAGGACTGAAGCTTTCTTT. Amino acid sequence: CSARGFLRTEAFF. This chain connects TRBV20-1 to TRBJ1-1; D is unclear. Germline CDR1 DFQATT, CDR2 SNEGSKA (reference sequence). The CDR3 covers 13 residues. V dropped 1 base and J dropped 5 bases, with 11 bases sitting between them.